The source of this TCR beta chain is a study of shared clonotypes between healthy human individuals. Study details: Sampling drew on donors who were two women and a few men aged 18 to 49. Donors had three CD4 naive, three CD4 memory, two CD8 naive and one CD8 memory plate apiece.

As concerns this clone: Antigen: not known.

Subsets obtained from CD4+ cells comprised CD45RA+ naive and CD45RA-negative memory cells. Some clones are missing from TCRdb's copy, which holds only in-frame ones; the method was immunoSEQ multiplex PCR. The table has approximately 2.4 million clones, under 97% seen once. The CDR3 totals 16 residues. V was clipped by 0 bases and J by 7 bases; unmatched bases: 5. Germline V lookup: CDR1 LGHNA, CDR2 YSLEER. Whole-study findings and limits: The naive CD4 repertoires of four donors were compared, and roughly 5% of clonotypes were shared.

Sequencing was carried out using naive CD4+ T cells sorted from blood. Subset noted: CD45RA+ positively selected. The TCR was taken from a man aged 18-30 years in good health. The chain links TRBV4-3 to TRBJ2-2; 10 bases are shared with TRBD2. CDR3: CASSQEGTSGNGELFF. The CDR3 DNA reads as TGCGCCAGCAGCCAAGAGGGAACTAGCGGGAACGGGGAGCTGTTTTTT.